The 28 T cell receptor beta chains below were found in one sample sequenced in a study of cytomegalovirus exposure and HLA in healthy donors. A multiplex PCR was run with 60 Vbeta primers and 13 Jbeta primers. Here immunoSEQ multiplex PCR was the method, and the copy in TCRdb shows in-frame clones only, minus some. In the table there are about 83,000 clones, about four fifths of which are singletons. Material: PBMCs. These receptors all come from a woman aged 25 to 45 in good health and CMV-seronegative.

J is TRBJ2-5 and V is TRBV7-2; D uncertain. CDR1 is SGHTA, CDR2 FQGNSA, per germline. V lost 7 bases, J lost 4 bases, and 16 bases lay in between. The CDR3 consists of 14 residues. The CDR3 region is CASNPSGVAETQYF. DNA of the CDR3: TGTGCCAGCAACCCCAGTGGAGTCGCAGAGACCCAGTACTTC.

This clone has just one count. The CDR3, as DNA: TGTGCCACCCGGCGGTTCATGAACACTGAAGCTTTCTTT. Its protein is CATRRFMNTEAFF. The chain joins TRBV6-5 to TRBJ1-1; D not certain. CDR1 MNHEY and CDR2 SVGAGI come from the germline V gene. CDR3 length: 13 amino acids. The V end was cut by 10 bases, the J end by 0 bases, with 12 bases between.

The chain has TRBV11-1 and TRBJ2-3; the D gene is possibly TRBD1 (5 bases). The CDR3 contains 18 residues. Trimming took off 4 bases at V and 3 bases at J, with 23 bases between the two ends. Looked up from germline, CDR1 is SGHAT and CDR2 is FQDESV (reference sequence). CDR3 protein: CASSSKYTTTGRTDTQYF. The DNA for the CDR3 is TGTGCCAGCAGCTCAAAATACACCACAACAGGCCGAACAGATACGCAGTATTTT.

The rearrangement joins TRBV7-2 to TRBJ1-1, with 8 bases aligning to TRBD1. Trimming cost V 0 bases and J 3 bases; bases outside gene matches: 6. CDR1 and CDR2 (germline): SGHTA, FQGNSA. This CDR3 spans 16 amino acids. CDR3: CASSLATGGVYTEAFF. The CDR3, as DNA: TGTGCCAGCAGCTTAGCCACAGGGGGTGTGTACACTGAAGCTTTCTTT.

This sequence joins TRBV14 and TRBJ2-1; no reliable D call. V lost 4 bases, J lost 6 bases, and 13 bases lay in between. This CDR3 contains 14 residues. The germline CDR1 and CDR2 sequences are SGHDN and FVKESK. Here the CDR3 reads CASSPWPITNEQFF. The CDR3 DNA is TGTGCCAGCAGCCCATGGCCGATTACCAATGAGCAGTTCTTC.

The chain couples TRBV5-1 to TRBJ1-1; 7 bases map to TRBD1. J gave up 4 bases and V 4 bases, and 7 bases lay outside the gene matches. The CDR3 extends over 14 amino acids. Germline values: CDR1 SGHRS, CDR2 YFSETQ. The CDR3 protein is CASSQGQPGTEAFF. CDR3 bases: TGCGCCAGCAGCCAGGGACAGCCGGGCACTGAAGCTTTCTTT.

The chain uses TRBV28 and TRBJ1-2, with 9 positions matching TRBD1. J gave up 4 bases and V 5 bases, and 11 bases lay outside the gene matches. Germline V lookup: CDR1 MDHEN, CDR2 SYDVKM. This CDR3 has 16 amino acids. Here the CDR3 reads CASSIPSLQGAYGYTF. The CDR3 coding sequence is TGTGCCAGCAGTATCCCCAGTCTACAGGGGGCCTATGGCTACACCTTC.

This chain connects TRBV7-2 to TRBJ2-3, with a weak D call TRBD1 (5 bases). Trimming left V 5 bases short and J 2 bases short, with 11 bases between. This CDR3 has 14 residues. Looked up from germline, CDR1 is SGHTA and CDR2 is FQGNSA. CDR3 loop: CASSRQRFTDTQYF. Written as DNA, the CDR3 is TGTGCCAGCAGCCGACAGAGATTCACAGATACGCAGTATTTT.

This chain joins TRBV5-1 and TRBJ2-2; a weak D match, TRBD2 (5 bases). Germline assignment: CDR1 SGHRS and CDR2 YFSETQ. The V end was cut by 0 bases, the J end by 0 bases, with 6 bases between. The CDR3 loop spans 15 amino acids. Here the CDR3 DNA reads TGCGCCAGCAGCTTGGGGACTTCGAACACCGGGGAGCTGTTTTTT. Amino acids: CASSLGTSNTGELFF.

This chain uses TRBV5-1 with TRBJ1-2; 7 nucleotides agree with TRBD1. The V gene end was trimmed by 3 bases and the J gene end by 6 bases; junction bases not matched to a gene: 5. The germline CDR1 and CDR2 sequences are SGHRS and YFSETQ. This CDR3 contains 13 residues. CDR3 nucleotides: TGCGCCAGCAGCTCACAGGGGATGCATGGCTACACCTTC. The encoded protein is CASSSQGMHGYTF.

The chain employs TRBV7-2 and TRBJ1-1, with D hard to call. Germline V gene data show CDR1 as SGHTA and CDR2 as FQGNSA. The CDR3 is made up of 16 amino acids. With 5 bases removed from V and 0 bases from J, the gap between germline ends came to 16 bases. CDR3 amino acids: CASSPHRPGMNTEAFF. Here the CDR3 DNA reads TGTGCCAGCAGCCCACACCGTCCGGGGATGAACACTGAAGCTTTCTTT.

This chain links TRBV6-6 with TRBJ2-5; 10 bases fit TRBD2. The V and J ends lost 4 bases and 4 bases, in that order; junction bases with no gene match: 6. The CDR3 sequence is 15 residues long. Germline V lookup: CDR1 MNHNY, CDR2 SVGAGI (reference sequence). The CDR3 nucleotides are TGTGCCAGCAGTTCCCTAGCGGGAGTGGGAGAGACCCAGTACTTC. Amino acids: CASSSLAGVGETQYF.

The rearrangement links TRBV27 to TRBJ1-3; D might be TRBD1 (5 bases). V shed 3 bases and J shed 3 bases, with 9 bases lying between them. The CDR3 length is 14 residues. CDR1 is MNHEY, CDR2 SMNVEV, per germline (reference sequence). This CDR3 reads CASSFGAVGNTIYF. Written as DNA, the CDR3 is TGTGCCAGCAGTTTTGGGGCGGTTGGAAACACCATATATTTT.

J is TRBJ2-1 and V is TRBV11-3; the match to TRBD2 covers 9 bases. V shed 5 bases and J 8 bases; nucleotides not matched to a gene: 4. Germline values: CDR1 SGHNT, CDR2 YENEEA. The CDR3 spans 13 residues. CDR3 DNA sequence: TGTGCCAGCAGCCCCGGCGGGAGGGATGAGCAGTTCTTC. Its translation is CASSPGGRDEQFF.

This clone has more than one count but fewer than ten. The chain couples TRBV14 to TRBJ1-2; D ambiguous. Germline values: CDR1 SGHDN, CDR2 FVKESK. The V end lost 3 bases, the J end lost 2 bases, and 7 bases lay between the germline ends. The CDR3 contains 13 residues. CDR3 loop: CASSQGANYGYTF. The CDR3, as DNA: TGTGCCAGCAGCCAGGGAGCCAACTATGGCTACACCTTC.

V is TRBV4-2 and J is TRBJ1-6, with 8 bases fitting TRBD1. The J segment lost 1 base and the V segment lost 3 bases, leaving 5 bases of the junction unmatched. The CDR3 has 17 residues. The germline gives CDR1 LGHNA, CDR2 YNFKEQ. Written as DNA, the CDR3 is TGTGCCAGCAGCCAGGCAAACAGGGGGTCCTATAATTCACCCCTCCACTTT. Translation gives CASSQANRGSYNSPLHF.

This clone was picked up a small number of times. The gene calls are TRBV9 and TRBJ1-6, with D possibly matching TRBD1 (5 bases). Germline V gene lookup returns CDR1 SGDLS and CDR2 YYNGEE. The CDR3 consists of 14 residues. Deletions cut 2 bases from V and 8 bases from J, with 11 bases between. The CDR3 spells CASSVRGSDSPLHF. CDR3 coding DNA: TGTGCCAGCAGCGTCCGGGGGTCGGATTCACCCCTCCACTTT.

The chain combines TRBV5-6 with TRBJ2-1, with 9 bases aligning to TRBD2. V shed 0 bases, J shed 10 bases, and the junction held 14 bases outside the gene matches. The V gene's germline CDR1 is SGHDT and CDR2 YYEEEE. The CDR3 loop spans 17 amino acids. In DNA, the CDR3 is TGTGCCAGCAGCTTGGAAGTTGTTAGCGGGGGTTGGGACGAGCAGTTCTTC. Translated, it gives CASSLEVVSGGWDEQFF.

V is TRBV7-3 and J is TRBJ2-5; 7 bases are a match to TRBD2. The end of the DNA aligns better with TRBJ2-7, so the J call may be wrong. This CDR3 is built from 14 residues. The germline V gene has CDR1 SGHTA and CDR2 FQGTGA. CDR3 loop: CASSLTRTSYEQYF. The CDR3 nucleotides read TGTGCCAGCAGCTTAACGCGGACTAGCTACGAGCAGTACTTC.

This clone was found once. This chain joins TRBV6-6 and TRBJ1-1; unclear D gene. The V end was cut by 6 bases, the J end by 6 bases, with 11 bases between. The germline CDR1 and CDR2 sequences are MNHNY and SVGAGI (reference sequence). The CDR3 sequence is 12 residues long. CDR3 sequence (DNA): TGTGCCAGCAGCCTAGCGACCCCTGAAGCTTTCTTT. Translating it yields CASSLATPEAFF.

This chain uses TRBV30 with TRBJ2-1; 13 nucleotides agree with TRBD2. The V segment lost 0 bases and the J segment 8 bases; nucleotides outside the gene matches: 7. The CDR3 loop spans 16 amino acids. CDR1 and CDR2 from the germline V gene are GTSNPN and SVGIG (reference sequence). The CDR3 protein is CAWSVLAGGPSDEQFF. CDR3 in DNA: TGTGCCTGGAGTGTACTAGCGGGAGGGCCTTCCGATGAGCAGTTCTTC.

Here the CDR3 reads CASSLRQGVNTEAFF. The DNA for the CDR3 is TGTGCCAGCAGCCTTCGACAGGGGGTTAACACTGAAGCTTTCTTT. The chain links TRBV9 to TRBJ1-1, with 9 bases that match TRBD1. Per the germline V gene, CDR1 is SGDLS and CDR2 is YYNGEE. With V trimmed by 4 bases and J by 2 bases, 6 bases remained unmatched. The CDR3 has 15 amino acids.

The chain combines TRBV9 with TRBJ2-1, with TRBD2 matching over 14 bases. The CDR3 is 17 amino acids. Germline assignment: CDR1 SGDLS and CDR2 YYNGEE. V was pared by 4 bases and J by 7 bases, with 10 bases of the junction left unmatched. CDR3 nucleotides: TGTGCCAGCAGCATATCGGGACTAGCGGGAGTTGTTAATGAGCAGTTCTTC. Protein sequence: CASSISGLAGVVNEQFF.

This clone was detected only once. The gene calls are TRBV25-1 and TRBJ1-1, with D uncertain. V gave up 4 bases and J gave up 4 bases, with 4 bases separating them. This CDR3 has 11 amino acids. CDR1 is MGHDK, CDR2 SYGVNS, per germline. CDR3 nucleotides: TGTGCCAGCAGTGCAGGCACTGAAGCTTTCTTT. Its protein product is CASSAGTEAFF.

The chain carries TRBV4-1 and TRBJ1-5; D not resolved. The CDR3 contains 15 residues. V shed 1 base and J shed 0 bases, with 7 bases lying between them. Germline assignment: CDR1 MGHRA and CDR2 YSYEKL. This CDR3 reads CASSQAHSSNQPQHF. The CDR3 DNA reads as TGCGCCAGCAGCCAAGCCCACAGTAGCAATCAGCCCCAGCATTTT.

The V call is TRBV19, the J call TRBJ2-1; 9 nucleotides agree with TRBD2. The CDR3 is 16 amino acids. CDR1 is LNHDA, CDR2 SQIVND, per germline (reference sequence). V shed 6 bases, J shed 5 bases, and the junction held 11 bases outside the gene matches. The CDR3 nucleotides read TGTGCCAGTAGCCTATCGGGGCTAGCGGGAAACAATGAGCAGTTCTTC. Protein: CASSLSGLAGNNEQFF. Based on the CDR3 plus reference TRBV19 and TRBJ2-1, the full variable domain is DGGITQSPKYLFRKEGQNVTLSCEQNLNHDAMYWYRQDPGQGLRLIYYSQIVNDFQKGDIAEGYSVSREKKESFPLTVTSAQKNPTAFYLCASSLSGLAGNNEQFFGPGTRLTVL.

Comment on this clone: Germline and junction disagree at one end, which may indicate a read error. Other DNA variants within this sample encode the same CDR3. This sequence joins TRBV5-4 and TRBJ2-7; 13 nucleotides align to TRBD2. Germline V gene sequence: CDR1 SGHNT, CDR2 YYREEE (reference sequence). The CDR3 sequence is 19 residues long. The CDR3 is CASSFAGTSGTFYSYEQYF. In nucleotides, the CDR3 is TGTGCCAGCAGCTTCGCCGGGACTAGCGGGACCTTTTATTCCTACGAGCAGTACTTT. Drawing the rest from reference TRBV5-4 and TRBJ2-7, the complete variable domain is ETGVTQSPTHLIKTRGQQVTLRCSSQSGHNTVSWYQQALGQGPQFIFQYYREEENGRGNFPPRFSGLQFPNYSSELNVNALELDDSALYLCASSFAGTSGTFYSYEQYFGPGTRLTVT.

The chain is built from TRBV27 and TRBJ2-3; D remains unclear. The CDR3 has 15 residues. Trimming shortened V by 0 bases and J by 2 bases, and 9 bases separated the two germline ends. Germline lookup yields CDR1 MNHEY and CDR2 SMNVEV (reference sequence). The CDR3 coding sequence is TGTGCCAGCAGTTTATCGGCCTTTTACACAGATACGCAGTATTTT. Protein product: CASSLSAFYTDTQYF.